One sample yielded the 29 T cell receptor beta chains listed below, sequenced in a study of blood T cell repertoires in COVID-19. Some clones are missing from TCRdb's copy, which holds only in-frame ones; the method was immunoSEQ multiplex PCR. The sample has around 140,000 clones, over 70% seen once; the top ten hold approximately 10%. Specimen: PBMCs or T cells enriched from blood (not recorded which). These receptors were taken from a man in his sixties who had recovered from COVID-19.

The V gene is TRBV6-6, the J gene TRBJ1-1; D is perhaps TRBD1 (5 bases). V lost 5 bases, J lost 4 bases, and 23 bases lay in between. Germline-derived CDR1 and CDR2 are MNHNY and SVGAGI (reference sequence). The CDR3 has 17 residues. For the CDR3, the DNA is TGTGCCAGCAGTCACCCACACATAGACGGGGGGACCACTGAAGCTTTCTTT. The encoded protein is CASSHPHIDGGTTEAFF.

The chain has TRBV2 and TRBJ2-7, with no clear D. The V gene lost 7 bases and the J gene lost 0 bases, with 7 bases spanning the gap. CDR3 length: 12 residues. The germline V gene encodes CDR1 SNHLY and CDR2 FYNNEI. CDR3 region: CASTQSSYEQYF. As DNA, the CDR3 is TGTGCCAGCACACAGTCCTCCTACGAGCAGTACTTC.

This chain joins TRBV21-1 and TRBJ2-3; TRBD2, as called in the table, went unchecked against the DNA. TRBV21-1 counts as a pseudogene. This CDR3 is 16 amino acids long. The CDR3 sequence is CASSKGAGPSTDTQYF. The CDR3 region has the DNA TGTGCCAGCAGCAAAGGGGCGGGCCCTAGCACAGATACGCAGTATTTT.

V and J are TRBV4-2 and TRBJ2-1; TRBD2 agrees at 7 bases. Per the germline V gene, CDR1 is LGHNA and CDR2 is YNFKEQ. With 4 bases clipped from V and 5 bases from J, the junction kept 8 bases outside the gene matches. The CDR3 is 15 amino acids. CDR3 nucleotides: TGTGCCAGCAGCCGAACGGGACTACCCAACAATGAGCAGTTCTTC. This gives the protein CASSRTGLPNNEQFF.

The V and J genes are TRBV18 and TRBJ1-5; D call uncertain. CDR3 size: 13 residues. The V gene's germline CDR1 is KGHSH and CDR2 LQKENI. The V end was cut by 3 bases, the J end by 4 bases, with 7 bases between. The DNA for the CDR3 is TGTGCCAGCTCACCGAGACAAAATCAGCCCCAGCATTTT. As protein: CASSPRQNQPQHF.

With respect to this clone: An end of the junction does not agree with germline; a read error may underlie this. The rearrangement links TRBV13 to TRBJ2-7; D is possibly TRBD1 (6 bases). The length of the CDR3 is 11 residues. CDR1 is PRHDT and CDR2 is FYEKMQ in the germline V gene (reference sequence). CDR3 amino acids: CASSPLGHLNF. CDR3 in DNA: TGTGCCAGCAGCCCACTGGGACACCTAAACTTC.

The chain carries TRBV28 and TRBJ1-4, with no clear D. V shed 3 bases and J shed 8 bases, with 7 bases lying between them. Looked up from germline, CDR1 is MDHEN and CDR2 is SYDVKM. The CDR3 length is 12 residues. The CDR3 DNA reads TGTGCCAGCAGTTTTTCCCGGGAAAAACTGTTTTTT. Its protein is CASSFSREKLFF.

The chain is built from TRBV5-1 and TRBJ1-5; D ambiguous. Trimming cost V 0 bases and J 5 bases, with 6 bases left between them. Germline CDR1 SGHRS, CDR2 YFSETQ. The CDR3 is 13 amino acids. CDR3 DNA: TGCGCCAGCAGCTTGGCCACGGATCAGCCCCAGCATTTT. Its protein product is CASSLATDQPQHF.

This clone was seen more than once but under ten times. This rearrangement joins TRBV7-8 to TRBJ2-3; TRBD2 aligns across 9 bases. This CDR3 is built from 14 residues. Germline CDR1 and CDR2: SGHVS and FQNEAQ. The J segment lost 5 bases and the V segment lost 3 bases, leaving 3 bases of the junction unmatched. The CDR3 nucleotides read TGTGCCAGCAGCTTTAGCGGGAGTGGAGATACGCAGTATTTT. Translated: CASSFSGSGDTQYF.

The gene calls are TRBV28 and TRBJ1-4, with TRBD1 identical over 8 bases. V lost 5 bases to trimming and J lost 6 bases; unmatched junction nucleotides: 8. The germline V gene has CDR1 MDHEN and CDR2 SYDVKM. This CDR3 is built from 15 residues. The CDR3 is CASSHRTGLDEKLFF. CDR3 nucleotide sequence: TGTGCCAGCAGTCATCGGACAGGGTTAGATGAAAAACTGTTTTTT.

The chain combines TRBV5-1 with TRBJ2-7; tentatively, D is TRBD1 (5 bases). Germline CDR1 SGHRS, CDR2 YFSETQ. This CDR3 has 14 residues. Trimming removed 2 bases from V and 3 bases from J, with 12 bases in between. CDR3 protein: CASSFTAGHYEQYF. The CDR3, as DNA: TGCGCCAGCAGCTTTACCGCAGGGCACTACGAGCAGTACTTC.

V gene TRBV7-8 combines with J gene TRBJ2-7; 10 positions match TRBD2. Germline-derived CDR1 and CDR2 are SGHVS and FQNEAQ. Trimming removed 5 bases from V and 6 bases from J; junction bases left unmatched: 13. The CDR3 totals 16 residues. Here the CDR3 reads CASSKEAGGPGSEQYF. For the CDR3, the DNA is TGTGCCAGCAGCAAAGAAGCGGGAGGGCCTGGTTCCGAGCAGTACTTC. The full variable domain, with the rest looked up from reference TRBV7-8 and TRBJ2-7, is GAGVSQSPRYKVAKRGQDVALRCDPISGHVSLFWYQQALGQGPEFLTYFQNEAQLDKSGLPSDRFFAERPEGSVSTLKIQRTQQEDSAVYLCASSKEAGGPGSEQYFGPGTRLTVT.

The chain carries TRBV6-5 and TRBJ2-2, with 12 bases that match TRBD1. Germline V gene lookup returns CDR1 MNHEY and CDR2 SVGAGI. CDR3 length equals 15 residues. The V and J ends lost 6 bases and 8 bases, in that order; junction bases with no gene match: 7. The CDR3 sequence: CASRTGTGGAGELFF. The CDR3 DNA reads TGTGCCAGCAGGACCGGGACAGGGGGCGCGGGGGAGCTGTTTTTT.

This sequence joins TRBV28 and TRBJ2-7; 8 bases fit TRBD1. Germline V gene lookup returns CDR1 MDHEN and CDR2 SYDVKM. The CDR3 runs 12 residues. The V segment lost 9 bases and the J segment 3 bases; nucleotides outside the gene matches: 4. CDR3 coding DNA: TGTGCCAGTCGACAGGGGCTCTACGAGCAGTACTTC. Its translation: CASRQGLYEQYF.

The chain uses TRBV28 and TRBJ1-3; 7 bases agree with TRBD1. The V and J ends lost 4 bases and 2 bases, in that order; junction bases with no gene match: 5. The V gene's germline CDR1 is MDHEN and CDR2 SYDVKM. The CDR3 loop spans 15 amino acids. The CDR3 here is CASSSDRATGNTIYF. In DNA form, the CDR3 reads TGTGCCAGCAGTTCCGACAGGGCAACTGGAAACACCATATATTTT.

The rearrangement links TRBV9 to TRBJ2-4, with TRBD1 identical over 8 bases. Germline values: CDR1 SGDLS, CDR2 YYNGEE. The CDR3 spans 18 residues. Trimming took 4 bases from V and 3 from J; bases not matched to a gene: 15. The CDR3: CASSLQGITGGDKNIQYF. In DNA, the CDR3 is TGTGCCAGCAGCCTGCAGGGTATAACAGGGGGAGACAAAAACATTCAGTACTTC.

The CDR3 coding sequence is TGCGCCAGCAGCCGGGACAGGGGAGGTCAATCACCCCTCCACTTT. It encodes CASSRDRGGQSPLHF. The rearrangement uses TRBV5-1 and TRBJ1-6, with 10 nucleotides matching TRBD1. CDR1 is SGHRS, CDR2 YFSETQ, per germline. The trim removed 4 bases at V and 10 bases at J, leaving 8 bases unmatched. The CDR3 runs 15 residues.

The chain couples TRBV19 to TRBJ1-4; D remains unclear. V dropped 5 bases and J dropped 0 bases, with 10 bases sitting between them. The CDR3 is 15 amino acids. Germline V CDR1 and CDR2: LNHDA, SQIVND (reference sequence). This CDR3 is CASSPLTATNEKLFF. CDR3 DNA sequence: TGTGCCAGTAGTCCTCTCACAGCAACTAATGAAAAACTGTTTTTT.

The chain combines TRBV2 with TRBJ2-3; D might be TRBD1 (5 bases). This CDR3 has 14 residues. The ends were cut back, 3 bases at V and 2 bases at J, with 9 bases in the middle. Germline CDR1 and CDR2: SNHLY and FYNNEI. The CDR3 bases are TGTGCCAGCAGTGATGGGGCTTACACAGATACGCAGTATTTT. Encoded protein: CASSDGAYTDTQYF.

This chain joins TRBV5-6 and TRBJ1-2, with D maybe TRBD1 (5 bases). Trimming left V 6 bases short and J 7 bases short, with 25 bases between. Germline-derived CDR1 and CDR2 are SGHDT and YYEEEE. CDR3 length equals 16 residues. CDR3 in amino acids: CASTPGRGRRARGYTF. For the CDR3, the DNA is TGTGCCAGCACCCCCGGAAGGGGACGGAGGGCGCGTGGCTACACCTTC.

This sequence joins TRBV13 and TRBJ2-5; 13 positions agree with TRBD2. The CDR3 covers 18 residues. Unmatched junction bases numbered 14, after V lost 4 bases and J lost 6 bases. Germline V gives CDR1 PRHDT, CDR2 FYEKMQ (reference sequence). For the CDR3, the DNA is TGTGCCAGCAGCTCCCGGTCACTAGCGGGAGGGCCGGTGAAGACCCAGTACTTC. Translating gives CASSSRSLAGGPVKTQYF. Using reference TRBV13 and TRBJ2-5 for the parts outside the CDR3, the full variable domain is AAGVIQSPRHLIKEKRETATLKCYPIPRHDTVYWYQQGPGQDPQFLISFYEKMQSDKGSIPDRFSAQQFSDYHSELNMSSLELGDSALYFCASSSRSLAGGPVKTQYFGPGTRLLVL.

This sequence joins TRBV7-8 and TRBJ1-6; D is perhaps TRBD1 (6 bases). Germline CDR1 reads SGHVS; CDR2 reads FQNEAQ. V gave up 5 bases and J gave up 6 bases, with 20 bases separating them. This CDR3 has 17 amino acids. CDR3 region: CASSRNRVPKGNSPLHF. The DNA of the CDR3 is TGTGCCAGCAGCCGCAACAGGGTCCCGAAGGGTAATTCACCCCTCCACTTT.

This chain links TRBV19 with TRBJ1-6, with 7 bases aligning to TRBD1. Germline V CDR1 and CDR2: LNHDA, SQIVND (reference sequence). The V segment lost 5 bases and the J segment 7 bases; nucleotides outside the gene matches: 8. This CDR3 is built from 15 residues. In nucleotides, the CDR3 is TGTGCCAGTAGTGCCTCCGGGACAGCAAATTCACCCCTCCACTTT. Its protein product is CASSASGTANSPLHF.

This chain joins TRBV11-2 and TRBJ2-7, with 11 positions matching TRBD2. V shed 1 base, J shed 3 bases, and the junction held 2 bases outside the gene matches. CDR3 length: 15 residues. Per germline, CDR1 SGHAT and CDR2 FQNNGV. The CDR3 sequence: CASSLASGGNYEQYF. CDR3 DNA sequence: TGTGCCAGCAGCTTAGCTAGCGGGGGGAACTACGAGCAGTACTTC. The full variable domain, rest sourced from reference TRBV11-2 and TRBJ2-7, is EAGVAQSPRYKIIEKRQSVAFWCNPISGHATLYWYQQILGQGPKLLIQFQNNGVVDDSQLPKDRFSAERLKGVDSTLKIQPAKLEDSAVYLCASSLASGGNYEQYFGPGTRLTVT.

The genes are TRBV19 and TRBJ2-3, with 9 bases that match TRBD1. Germline V lookup: CDR1 LNHDA, CDR2 SQIVND (reference sequence). The ends lost 4 bases at V and 3 bases at J; junction bases unmatched: 5. The CDR3 is 15 residues long. In nucleotides, the CDR3 is TGTGCCAGTAGTAGATTGGGACAGGGAACAGATACGCAGTATTTT. Translation: CASSRLGQGTDTQYF.

This clone was picked up one time. This chain links TRBV28 with TRBJ1-2; 9 nucleotides align to TRBD1. The CDR3 totals 14 residues. The J segment lost 8 bases and the V segment lost 5 bases, leaving 9 bases of the junction unmatched. Germline V gives CDR1 MDHEN, CDR2 SYDVKM. CDR3 protein: CASSITGTGLGYTF. The CDR3 DNA follows: TGTGCCAGCAGTATAACCGGGACAGGGCTCGGCTACACCTTC.

The chain is built from TRBV11-3 and TRBJ2-1; TRBD1 aligns across 7 bases. CDR1 SGHNT and CDR2 YENEEA come from the germline V gene. V shed 5 bases and J 7 bases; nucleotides not matched to a gene: 14. The CDR3 is 16 residues long. The CDR3 DNA reads TGTGCCAGCAGCCTCCGACAGGGTCCCACGGGGAATGAGCAGTTCTTC. Its protein product is CASSLRQGPTGNEQFF.

This chain links TRBV28 with TRBJ2-3; possibly TRBD2 for D (6 bases). The CDR3 covers 17 residues. Germline assignment: CDR1 MDHEN and CDR2 SYDVKM. V was pared by 7 bases and J by 2 bases, with 22 bases between. This CDR3 reads CASKLAGLLTSTDTQYF. The CDR3 DNA sequence: TGTGCCAGCAAGTTGGCGGGACTCCTAACGTCCACAGATACGCAGTATTTT.

The chain links TRBV3-1 (or the pseudogene TRBV3-2) to TRBJ1-6, with 8 nucleotides matching TRBD1. The CDR3 length is 15 residues. V shed 4 bases, J shed 7 bases, and the junction held 6 bases outside the gene matches. Germline CDR1 is LGHDT and CDR2 is YNNKEL (reference sequence). The CDR3 nucleotides read TGTGCCAGCAGCCCCTGGGACAGGAGGAATTCACCCCTCCACTTT. Translating it yields CASSPWDRRNSPLHF.